This T cell receptor beta chain was found in a study of blood T cell repertoires in COVID-19. Study in general: The study drew acute and convalescent COVID-19 samples from the United States, Italy and Spain.

Assay: immunoSEQ multiplex PCR; the TCRdb copy retains only in-frame clones and omits some. There are 220,000 or so clones in the sample; about 90% occur only once, and about 0.8% lies in the top ten. The CDR3 totals 14 residues. Trimming stripped 6 bases from V and 8 bases from J, with 17 bases between. The germline V gene has CDR1 MNHEY and CDR2 SVGEGT. The Seattle patients, enrolled during active infection, were followed longitudinally. V gene TRBV6-2 or TRBV6-3 combines with J gene TRBJ2-1; D is ambiguous. This TCR was recovered from a man in his sixties with COVID-19, enrolled during active disease. The sequenced sample consisted of peripheral blood. For the CDR3, the DNA is TGTGCCAGCAGCGGCTTAACACCTTTGGATGAGCAGTTCTTC. Translation: CASSGLTPLDEQFF.